This T cell receptor beta chain came from a study of lymphopenia after photon versus proton radiotherapy. Produced via immunoSEQ multiplex PCR; TCRdb's table is partial and in-frame only. This sample has approximately 91,000 clones; 80% to 90% occur once, and the top ten carry 1.3% to 1.5%. On this clone: Antigen: not known.

Study-wide points: Authors raise, but do not show, better survival with proton therapy. After the lymphocyte nadir, photon-treated repertoires showed oligoclonal expansion, especially of CD8+ Temra cells.

Germline CDR1 MNHEY, CDR2 SMNVEV (reference sequence). V was cut by 6 bases and J by 2 bases, with 17 bases left in between. CDR3 length equals 15 residues. V gene TRBV27 combines with J gene TRBJ2-7, with a weak D call TRBD2 (6 bases). Sample: peripheral blood, taken from a patient treated with proton-based radiotherapy. The clonotype was recovered from a man between 60 and 75 years old with pancreatic cancer. CDR3 loop: CASSKISAGTYEQYF. The CDR3 DNA reads TGTGCCAGCAGCAAAATCTCGGCGGGAACCTACGAGCAGTACTTC.